This T cell receptor (beta chain) appears in the sequencing data of a study of T cell clonotyping in hematopoietic cell transplantation. Time point specified: recipient sample about 28 days before transplant, after cytoreduction. Germline lookup yields CDR1 SGHNT and CDR2 YYREEE (reference sequence). CDR3 length: 15 residues. The V and J ends lost 4 bases and 0 bases respectively, with 13 bases between them. Sequencing used immunoSEQ multiplex PCR; TCRdb keeps in-frame clones, though not all of them. This sample has more than 70,000 clones, with 95% to 97% found just once. This specimen was peripheral blood mononuclear cells, taken before stem cell transplant. The sequence was collected from a woman aged 50 to 60 with acute myeloid leukemia. Some clones in this sample may be carry-over from other donors' samples. This chain uses TRBV5-4 with TRBJ1-2; D is perhaps TRBD1 (5 bases). The DNA of the CDR3 is TGTGCCAGCAGCCCGAAGACAGAAGCTAACTATGGCTACACCTTC. Translation: CASSPKTEANYGYTF.